This T cell receptor beta chain was captured by sequencing in a study of cytomegalovirus exposure and HLA in healthy donors. Findings and limits, study-wide: Most CMV-associated TCR beta chains appeared HLA-restricted in a later analysis. Presence/absence analyses assumed roughly uniform sequencing depth across donors, which may not hold.

This clone occurred a few times. Its antigen is unknown. At one of its ends the junction is not consistent with the germline gene, which may arise from a read error. Germline V CDR1 and CDR2: MGHRA, YSYEKL. This CDR3 comprises 12 residues. 13 Jbeta primers and 60 Vbeta primers were used for the PCR. Sequenced by immunoSEQ multiplex PCR; TCRdb stores in-frame clones only, minus some. The repertoire consists of some 270,000 clones, with 75% to 90% occurring once and the leading ten covering 0.3% to 0.35%. This chain connects TRBV4-1 to TRBJ1-4, with D uncertain. The clonotype originates from a girl aged 2-9 years in good health and CMV-seronegative. Input material: PBMCs. The CDR3 loop is CASSQPFRDKYF. The CDR3 region has the DNA TGCGCCAGCAGCCAACCTTTTAGAGACAAGTACTTT.